This passage covers 20 T cell receptor beta chains from one sample sequenced in a study of blood T cell repertoires in COVID-19. Sequencing used immunoSEQ multiplex PCR; TCRdb keeps in-frame clones, though not all of them. Among 400,000 to 450,000 clones listed, approximately 89% were seen once. Sequencing used peripheral blood. These receptors all stem from a woman in her forties or fifties with COVID-19, enrolled during active disease.

This clone appeared a single time. The V call is TRBV5-1, the J call TRBJ1-1, with 8 bases identical to TRBD1. The germline V gene has CDR1 SGHRS and CDR2 YFSETQ. The V segment lost 0 bases and the J segment 0 bases; nucleotides outside the gene matches: 4. CDR3 length equals 16 residues. The CDR3 DNA reads as TGCGCCAGCAGCTTGGGCAGGGGGCTCATGAACACTGAAGCTTTCTTT. Translated: CASSLGRGLMNTEAFF.

Concerning this clone itself: The sample holds other DNA sequences that translate to the same CDR3. The gene calls are TRBV19 and TRBJ1-1; possibly TRBD1 for D (5 bases). The CDR3 runs to 13 residues. Germline CDR1 LNHDA, CDR2 SQIVND (reference sequence). The germline V and J ends were trimmed by 5 bases and 2 bases, with 9 bases remaining between them. This CDR3 is CASSEGVNTEAFF. CDR3 nucleotides: TGTGCCAGTAGTGAAGGGGTTAACACTGAAGCTTTCTTT.

The V and J genes are TRBV19 and TRBJ2-7; 12 bases are shared with TRBD1. The CDR3 is 16 residues long. Germline values: CDR1 LNHDA, CDR2 SQIVND (reference sequence). After removal of 5 bases from V and 2 bases from J, the junction contained 7 bases not matched to a gene. The CDR3 protein is CASSWGQGAMTYEQYF. In nucleotides, the CDR3 is TGTGCCAGTAGTTGGGGACAGGGGGCGATGACCTACGAGCAGTACTTC.

The CDR3 DNA reads TGTGCCAGTAGTACTGTTATCTCTGGAAACACCATATATTTT. Its translation is CASSTVISGNTIYF. The chain employs TRBV19 and TRBJ1-3; unclear D gene. In germline, CDR1 is LNHDA, CDR2 SQIVND (reference sequence). Trimming took off 4 bases at V and 0 bases at J, with 7 bases between the two ends. The CDR3 length is 14 residues. Complete variable domain (other parts from reference TRBV19 and TRBJ1-3): DGGITQSPKYLFRKEGQNVTLSCEQNLNHDAMYWYRQDPGQGLRLIYYSQIVNDFQKGDIAEGYSVSREKKESFPLTVTSAQKNPTAFYLCASSTVISGNTIYFGEGSWLTVV.

The rearrangement links TRBV30 to TRBJ2-2; 8 nucleotides line up with TRBD1. CDR1 is GTSNPN, CDR2 SVGIG, per germline (reference sequence). V lost 2 bases and J lost 7; bases outside the gene matches: 9. The CDR3 has 15 amino acids. The CDR3 loop reads CAWSPLDRDGGELFF. The CDR3 DNA reads TGTGCCTGGAGTCCCCTGGACAGGGACGGCGGGGAGCTGTTTTTT.

The J gene is TRBJ2-7, the V gene TRBV5-1; D perhaps matches TRBD2 (6 bases). The germline gives CDR1 SGHRS, CDR2 YFSETQ. V was shortened by 4 bases and J by 6 bases, with 14 bases between the two germline ends. CDR3 size: 13 residues. CDR3: CASSPGEAAEQYF. In nucleotides, the CDR3 is TGCGCCAGCAGCCCTGGGGAGGCGGCCGAGCAGTACTTC. Using reference TRBV5-1 and TRBJ2-7 for the parts outside the CDR3, the full variable domain is KAGVTQTPRYLIKTRGQQVTLSCSPISGHRSVSWYQQTPGQGLQFLFEYFSETQRNKGNFPGRFSGRQFSNSRSEMNVSTLELGDSALYLCASSPGEAAEQYFGPGTRLTVT.

Only one count was recorded for this clone. This chain links TRBV5-1 with TRBJ2-4; 8 nucleotides match TRBD1. This CDR3 is built from 15 residues. The germline CDR1 and CDR2 sequences are SGHRS and YFSETQ. V gave up 4 bases and J gave up 6 bases; unmatched junction bases: 9. This chain's CDR3 is CASSLGRGRGNIQYF. DNA for the CDR3: TGCGCCAGCAGCCTGGGCAGGGGGCGAGGAAACATTCAGTACTTC. Full variable domain (remainder filled in from reference TRBV5-1 and TRBJ2-4): KAGVTQTPRYLIKTRGQQVTLSCSPISGHRSVSWYQQTPGQGLQFLFEYFSETQRNKGNFPGRFSGRQFSNSRSEMNVSTLELGDSALYLCASSLGRGRGNIQYFGAGTRLSVL.

The CDR3 DNA reads as TGTGCCAGCAGTGCTAGCGGGGGGATGAATGAGCAGTTCTTC. Translation: CASSASGGMNEQFF. The chain couples TRBV6-4 to TRBJ2-1; 11 nucleotides line up with TRBD2. The CDR3 length is 14 residues. V was pared by 4 bases and J by 7 bases, with 3 bases of the junction left unmatched. Germline lookup yields CDR1 MRHNA and CDR2 SNTAGT.

This clone has only one observation. Other DNA sequences in this specimen translate into the identical CDR3. The rearrangement joins TRBV3-1 (or the pseudogene TRBV3-2) to TRBJ1-6; D is undetermined. CDR1 is LGHDT, CDR2 YNNKEL, per germline (reference sequence). Trimming took off 3 bases at V and 0 bases at J, with 6 bases between the two ends. The CDR3 loop spans 15 amino acids. The DNA of the CDR3 is TGTGCCAGCAGCCAGGGGAGCTCCTATAATTCACCCCTCCACTTT. Its translation is CASSQGSSYNSPLHF.

This sequence joins TRBV12-5 and TRBJ1-2, with 12 bases identical to TRBD1. V dropped 4 bases and J dropped 5; count of bases not matched to a gene: 14. Germline CDR1 LGHNT, CDR2 FRNRAP. The CDR3 totals 18 residues. CDR3 sequence (DNA): TGTGCTAGTGGTTCGACCGTCGGGACAGGGGGCAACTATTATGGCTACACCTTC. It codes for CASGSTVGTGGNYYGYTF.

Only a few counts were recorded for this clone. The gene calls are TRBV6-4 and TRBJ2-3, with D maybe TRBD1 (7 bases). V was clipped by 5 bases and J by 0 bases, with 12 bases between them. This CDR3 has 15 residues. Germline CDR1 is MRHNA and CDR2 is SNTAGT. Here the CDR3 reads CASSPQGGSTDTQYF. CDR3 DNA sequence: TGTGCCAGCAGTCCTCAGGGGGGCAGCACAGATACGCAGTATTTT.

The chain has TRBV3-1 (or the pseudogene TRBV3-2) and TRBJ1-2; possibly TRBD1 for D (5 bases). The CDR3 spans 15 residues. The V gene lost 7 bases and the J gene lost 4 bases, with 19 bases spanning the gap. CDR1 is LGHDT, CDR2 YNNKEL, per germline (reference sequence). In nucleotides, the CDR3 is TGTGCCAGCACCCTAAGACGTCAGGGCGGCTATGGCTACACCTTC. It specifies CASTLRRQGGYGYTF.

V and J are TRBV15 and TRBJ2-7; no clear D. The germline V gene encodes CDR1 LNHNV and CDR2 YYDKDF (reference sequence). V lost 0 bases and J 5 bases, leaving 14 bases between the germline ends. There are 15 residues in the CDR3. The CDR3 here is CATSRDNRRLDEQYF. As DNA, the CDR3 is TGTGCCACCAGCAGAGATAATCGTCGGTTGGACGAGCAGTACTTC.

CDR3 loop: CASSFAGRGNTIYF. In nucleotides, the CDR3 is TGTGCCAGCAGCTTTGCAGGGAGGGGAAACACCATATATTTT. The chain employs TRBV7-6 and TRBJ1-3; tentatively, D is TRBD1 (5 bases). The germline V gene has CDR1 SGHVS and CDR2 FNYEAQ. Trimming shortened V by 3 bases and J by 4 bases, and 10 bases separated the two germline ends. The CDR3 consists of 14 residues.

The rearrangement joins TRBV24-1 to TRBJ2-7; TRBD1 matches at 9 bases. This CDR3 has 19 residues. CDR1 and CDR2 from the germline V gene are KGHDR and SFDVKD. The trim removed 8 bases at V and 1 base at J, leaving 20 bases unmatched. In DNA, the CDR3 is TGTGCCACCACCAAACACCGGGACAGGGCCGAGTGTGGGTCCTACGAGCAGTACTTC. As protein: CATTKHRDRAECGSYEQYF.

This clone was seen only once. The J gene is TRBJ1-5, the V gene TRBV5-1, with a tentative D call TRBD1 (5 bases). The germline CDR1 and CDR2 sequences are SGHRS and YFSETQ. The CDR3 extends over 15 amino acids. V lost 4 bases and J 1 base, leaving 12 bases between the germline ends. The CDR3 DNA reads TGCGCCAGCAGCCCCGATGGGGCAAGCAATCAGCCCCAGCATTTT. Its translation is CASSPDGASNQPQHF. Supplemented by reference TRBV5-1 and TRBJ1-5, the full variable domain reads KAGVTQTPRYLIKTRGQQVTLSCSPISGHRSVSWYQQTPGQGLQFLFEYFSETQRNKGNFPGRFSGRQFSNSRSEMNVSTLELGDSALYLCASSPDGASNQPQHFGDGTRLSIL.

This clone was detected a few times. The sample carries other DNA sequences with the same CDR3. The rearrangement joins TRBV19 to TRBJ2-7; the D is unclear. Germline V lookup: CDR1 LNHDA, CDR2 SQIVND (reference sequence). With 1 base removed from V and 2 bases from J, the gap between germline ends came to 6 bases. This CDR3 has 13 amino acids. The CDR3 sequence: CASSIGLPYEQYF. Here the CDR3 DNA reads TGTGCCAGTAGTATAGGACTCCCCTACGAGCAGTACTTC.

A single count supports this clone. The CDR3 loop is CATSDLSEGDTQYF. CDR3 nucleotides: TGTGCCACCAGTGATTTGTCCGAGGGAGATACGCAGTATTTT. This rearrangement joins TRBV24-1 to TRBJ2-3, with a weak D call TRBD2 (5 bases). V was clipped by 0 bases and J by 5 bases, with 8 bases between them. Germline values: CDR1 KGHDR, CDR2 SFDVKD. This CDR3 has 14 residues.

This clone was recorded once. The chain has TRBV5-1 and TRBJ2-3; D is possibly TRBD1 (6 bases). There are 18 residues in the CDR3. Trimming removed 0 bases from V and 5 bases from J, with 22 bases in between. Germline lookup yields CDR1 SGHRS and CDR2 YFSETQ. CDR3: CASSLGPRKRQAQDTQYF. CDR3 bases: TGCGCCAGCAGCTTGGGGCCTCGTAAGCGACAGGCCCAAGATACGCAGTATTTT.

This sequence joins TRBV5-4 and TRBJ1-1; D is undetermined. This CDR3 region has 13 residues. CDR1 and CDR2 from the germline V gene are SGHNT and YYREEE (reference sequence). Trimming shortened V by 4 bases and J by 1 base, and 8 bases separated the two germline ends. CDR3: CASSIPQNTEAFF. The CDR3 DNA is TGTGCCAGCAGCATTCCACAGAACACTGAAGCTTTCTTT.